Each of the 25 T cell receptor beta chains below was sequenced from the same sample in a study of shared clonotypes between healthy human individuals (dated by TCRdb to 2018 to 2021). CD8 naive samples consisted of CD45RO-negative cells that were positively selected for CCR7, yielding a CD45RA+CCR7+ population without TemRA cells. Library preparation employed the immunoSEQ multiplex PCR assay. TCRdb holds this immuneACCESS table with in-frame rearrangements only. Some clones are missing; in checked studies, unresolved V genes explain under half, and the rest has no known cause. Within this sample are about 2.2 million clones, with about 94% of them counted one time only. Jointly, the top ten make up around 1.7% of the sample. Sequencing input: naive CD8+ T cells from PBMCs. Interpreted using the paper, the cell subset or site label stands for: CD45RA+CCR7+. Receptor source: a man aged 18 to 29 in good health. Some clones in this sample may be carry-over from other donors' samples.

In regard to this clone: Other DNA sequences within the sample encode an identical CDR3. The chain links TRBV2 to TRBJ2-1, with D unclear. V shed 2 bases and J shed 6 bases, with 8 bases lying between them. The CDR3 totals 13 residues. Germline V gives CDR1 SNHLY, CDR2 FYNNEI. CDR3 bases: TGTGCCAGCAGTGAATATCGCCCCAATGAGCAGTTCTTC. Its translation is CASSEYRPNEQFF.

The chain employs TRBV7-9 and TRBJ1-1; possible D gene TRBD1, 5 bases. V was cut by 4 bases and J by 3 bases, with 12 bases left in between. CDR1 is SEHNR, CDR2 FQNEAQ, per germline (reference sequence). The CDR3 length is 14 residues. This chain's CDR3 is CASSSKGRDTEAFF. The CDR3 bases are TGTGCCAGCAGCTCTAAGGGGCGGGACACTGAAGCTTTCTTT.

About this clone: This may be a read error, as it is one base from a much larger clone. At the DNA level, this CDR3 is encoded by other sequences in the same sample as well. CDR3 loop: CASSGGNTEAFF. Written as DNA, the CDR3 is TGTGCCAGCAGCGGAGGGAACACTGAAGCTTTCTTT. V is TRBV9 and J is TRBJ1-1; D gene unclear. Trimming pared 3 bases from V and 1 base from J, leaving 4 bases between. The CDR3 is 12 amino acids. Germline V gives CDR1 SGDLS, CDR2 YYNGEE.

For this clone: This sample includes further DNA sequences coding for the same CDR3. The CDR3 nucleotides are TGTGCCTGGACGGACAAACCCTCTGGAAACACCATATATTTT. Its translation: CAWTDKPSGNTIYF. J is TRBJ1-3 and V is TRBV30; D is possibly TRBD1 (5 bases). The length of the CDR3 is 14 residues. CDR1 is GTSNPN and CDR2 is SVGIG in the germline V gene (reference sequence). Between the trimmed V and J ends, which lost 4 bases and 0 bases, there was a span of 10 bases.

The J gene is TRBJ1-1, the V gene TRBV28; D call uncertain. CDR3 length: 15 residues. V was trimmed by 1 base and J by 4 bases, leaving 13 bases between them. Germline loops: CDR1 MDHEN, CDR2 SYDVKM. This chain's CDR3 is CASSLFGMRSTEAFF. CDR3 bases: TGTGCCAGCAGTTTATTCGGTATGCGGAGCACTGAAGCTTTCTTT.

DNA for the CDR3: TGTGCCAGTATCCCCGACAGTAGCAATCAGCCCCAGCATTTT. Its translation is CASIPDSSNQPQHF. This chain links TRBV19 with TRBJ1-5; tentatively, D is TRBD1 (5 bases). Germline loops: CDR1 LNHDA, CDR2 SQIVND (reference sequence). The CDR3 runs to 14 residues. The V end was cut by 7 bases, the J end by 0 bases, with 10 bases between.

The rearrangement uses TRBV7-9 and TRBJ1-5; unclear D gene. Germline V gene lookup returns CDR1 SEHNR and CDR2 FQNEAQ (reference sequence). The V end lost 7 bases, the J end lost 0 bases, and 16 bases lay between the germline ends. The CDR3 loop spans 16 amino acids. The chain's CDR3 is CASTPGGSDSNQPQHF. DNA for the CDR3: TGTGCCAGCACCCCAGGCGGGTCGGATAGCAATCAGCCCCAGCATTTT.

As to this clone: The sample carries other DNA sequences with the same CDR3. This chain's CDR3 is CASSFGLTYEQYF. The CDR3 DNA reads as TGTGCCAGCAGTTTTGGGCTCACCTACGAGCAGTACTTC. The chain uses TRBV27 and TRBJ2-7; D not certain. The germline V gene has CDR1 MNHEY and CDR2 SMNVEV (reference sequence). The V end lost 3 bases, the J end lost 2 bases, and 8 bases lay between the germline ends. There are 13 residues in the CDR3.

The chain employs TRBV2 and TRBJ2-5; no clear D. The assigned J gene may be wrong: the sequence end matches TRBJ2-7 better. This CDR3 spans 13 amino acids. Germline V lookup: CDR1 SNHLY, CDR2 FYNNEI. CDR3 amino acids: CASSNWISYEQYF. The CDR3 DNA follows: TGTGCCAGCTCCAATTGGATCTCCTACGAGCAGTACTTC.

V usage is TRBV7-9 and J usage is TRBJ1-1, with 7 bases aligning to TRBD1. Per germline, CDR1 SEHNR and CDR2 FQNEAQ (reference sequence). The CDR3 length is 17 residues. V shed 1 base and J 4 bases; nucleotides not matched to a gene: 12. CDR3 nucleotide sequence: TGTGCCAGCAGCTTAGTTGGGCAGGGGGTTTTGGGCACTGAAGCTTTCTTT. This encodes CASSLVGQGVLGTEAFF.

The chain carries TRBV25-1 and TRBJ1-4; D gene unclear. Per the germline V gene, CDR1 is MGHDK and CDR2 is SYGVNS. The CDR3 contains 15 residues. Trimming removed 5 bases from V and 6 bases from J, with 16 bases in between. CDR3 sequence (DNA): TGTGCCAGCAGTTGGTCGATAAGGCGTTATGAAAAACTGTTTTTT. It translates to CASSWSIRRYEKLFF.

In its sample, this clone was seen once. V usage is TRBV29-1 and J usage is TRBJ1-2; no definite D call. V was clipped by 5 bases and J by 8 bases, with 15 bases between them. Germline assignment: CDR1 SQVTM and CDR2 ANQGSEA. The CDR3 spans 12 residues. Written as DNA, the CDR3 is TGCAGCGTTCGGGGTGAGGGAGGCGGCTACACCTTC. Translated: CSVRGEGGGYTF. Supplemented by reference TRBV29-1 and TRBJ1-2, the full variable domain reads SAVISQKPSRDICQRGTSLTIQCQVDSQVTMMFWYRQQPGQSLTLIATANQGSEATYESGFVIDKFPISRPNLTFSTLTVSNMSPEDSSIYLCSVRGEGGGYTFGSGTRLTVV.

The rearrangement links TRBV4-2 to TRBJ1-2, with no clear D. Trimming removed 3 bases from V and 2 bases from J, with 10 bases in between. The CDR3 is made up of 14 amino acids. Germline-derived CDR1 and CDR2 are LGHNA and YNFKEQ. In nucleotides, the CDR3 is TGTGCCAGCAGCCAGGGCCCTGAGAACTATGGCTACACCTTC. Translating gives CASSQGPENYGYTF.

V is TRBV19 and J is TRBJ2-1; 11 nucleotides align to TRBD2. Trimming at V came to 5 bases and at J to 9 bases, leaving 9 bases not matched to a gene. The germline V gene encodes CDR1 LNHDA and CDR2 SQIVND (reference sequence). CDR3 length: 15 amino acids. In DNA, the CDR3 is TGTGCCAGTAGTGCTATAGCGGGAGGGCGACGTGAGCAGTTCTTC. It yields the protein CASSAIAGGRREQFF.

The chain links TRBV29-1 to TRBJ2-1; 7 nucleotides line up with TRBD2. V lost 7 bases and J lost 7; bases outside the gene matches: 10. Looked up from germline, CDR1 is SQVTM and CDR2 is ANQGSEA. The CDR3 extends over 13 amino acids. The CDR3 DNA is TGCAGCGCTGACCTAAGACTAGCAAATGAGCAGTTCTTC. Protein product: CSADLRLANEQFF.

The V call is TRBV6-6, the J call TRBJ2-1, with D uncertain. The CDR3 is 16 residues long. Trimming shortened V by 0 bases and J by 4 bases, and 13 bases separated the two germline ends. Germline V gives CDR1 MNHNY, CDR2 SVGAGI (reference sequence). This CDR3 reads CASSYSATAGYNEQFF. The CDR3 DNA sequence: TGTGCCAGCAGTTACTCGGCCACCGCTGGATACAATGAGCAGTTCTTC.

On this clone itself: Within the sample, other DNA sequences also encode this same CDR3. The CDR3 here is CASSFLASTDTQYF. CDR3 in DNA: TGTGCCAGCAGTTTTCTAGCTAGCACAGATACGCAGTATTTT. The chain joins TRBV27 to TRBJ2-3; possible D gene TRBD2, 5 bases. CDR1 is MNHEY and CDR2 is SMNVEV in the germline V gene (reference sequence). The CDR3 totals 14 residues. Trimming stripped 3 bases from V and 0 bases from J, with 7 bases between.

This clone was seen just once. The V call is TRBV28, the J call TRBJ2-7, with D hard to call. V was pared by 3 bases and J by 0 bases, with 6 bases between. CDR1 and CDR2 (germline): MDHEN, SYDVKM. This CDR3 is built from 13 residues. The CDR3 spells CASSFDPSYEQYF. In DNA form, the CDR3 reads TGTGCCAGCAGTTTTGATCCCTCCTACGAGCAGTACTTC.

V is TRBV7-9 and J is TRBJ2-7; weak D call: TRBD2 (5 bases). Trimming removed 4 bases from V and 3 bases from J, with 19 bases in between. CDR1 is SEHNR and CDR2 is FQNEAQ in the germline V gene (reference sequence). The CDR3 runs to 16 residues. CDR3 in amino acids: CASSSTEREHFYEQYF. In DNA form, the CDR3 reads TGTGCCAGCAGCTCCACGGAGAGGGAGCATTTCTACGAGCAGTACTTC.

The chain links TRBV4-3 to TRBJ1-5; the D gene is possibly TRBD1 (6 bases). V shed 1 base and J shed 4 bases, with 8 bases lying between them. Germline loops: CDR1 LGHNA, CDR2 YSLEER. This CDR3 is built from 14 residues. As DNA, the CDR3 is TGCGCCAGCAGCCAAGGGACAGCGAATCAGCCCCAGCATTTT. Amino acid sequence: CASSQGTANQPQHF.

The chain uses TRBV4-3 and TRBJ2-2; D ambiguous. CDR1 and CDR2 (germline): LGHNA, YSLEER. This CDR3 region has 16 residues. V lost 1 base, J lost 5 bases, and 14 bases lay in between. The CDR3 loop reads CASSQAYLLRTGELFF. The CDR3 nucleotides are TGCGCCAGCAGCCAAGCCTACTTACTCAGGACCGGGGAGCTGTTTTTT.

This chain connects TRBV27 to TRBJ2-7, with 10 bases that match TRBD2. Germline assignment: CDR1 MNHEY and CDR2 SMNVEV (reference sequence). V lost 2 bases, J lost 3 bases, and 7 bases stayed unmatched. The CDR3 length is 16 residues. CDR3 amino acids: CASSLATSGSFYEQYF. CDR3 nucleotide sequence: TGTGCCAGCAGTTTAGCGACTAGCGGGTCTTTCTACGAGCAGTACTTC.

This rearrangement joins TRBV13 to TRBJ2-1; 9 nucleotides align to TRBD1. The CDR3 length is 16 residues. J lost 5 bases, V lost 0 bases, and 5 bases had no gene match. The germline gives CDR1 PRHDT, CDR2 FYEKMQ (reference sequence). The CDR3 DNA is TGTGCCAGCAGCTTAGGAGGGACAGGGAAAAACAATGAGCAGTTCTTC. Protein product: CASSLGGTGKNNEQFF.

J is TRBJ2-7 and V is TRBV7-8; 8 nucleotides match TRBD1. Germline V gives CDR1 SGHVS, CDR2 FQNEAQ. The ends lost 5 bases at V and 2 bases at J; junction bases unmatched: 8. CDR3 size: 15 residues. CDR3: CASSPADRVPYEQYF. For the CDR3, the DNA is TGTGCCAGCAGCCCTGCGGACAGGGTCCCCTACGAGCAGTACTTC.

This chain uses TRBV7-2 with TRBJ2-1, with 10 bases identical to TRBD2. The CDR3 contains 17 residues. V lost 5 bases, J lost 5 bases, and 12 bases stayed unmatched. The germline V gene encodes CDR1 SGHTA and CDR2 FQGNSA. The CDR3 is CASSLSETSGRDNEQFF. DNA for the CDR3: TGTGCCAGCAGCCTCTCTGAGACTAGCGGGCGAGACAATGAGCAGTTCTTC.